Listed below are T cell receptor beta chains from one sample, sequenced in a study of CD8 T cells in ankylosing spondylitis. One entry per CDR3 protein results from TCRdb running MiXCR on the 5' RACE reads. The table has under 250,000 distinct CDR3 sequences, roughly 10% seen once. The sample taken for sequencing was blood, either unsorted or a sorted T cell fraction (not recorded which). Receptors originate from a male donor with ankylosing spondylitis or in good health (not recorded which). The CDR3 runs from the conserved cysteine through the conserved F or W. D genes are given only for firm matches. For some rows the clone size is stated as once, few or many, or as a class when expanded; others skip it.

D gene,V gene,clone size,J gene,CDR3 protein,CDR3 DNA
.,TRBV3-1,many,TRBJ1-2,CASSQGFVYGYTF,TGTGCCAGCAGCCAAGGATTTGTCTATGGCTACACCTTC
TRBD2,TRBV27,many,TRBJ2-7,CASSTSGASEQYF,TGTGCCAGCAGTACTAGCGGGGCTAGCGAGCAGTACTTC
.,TRBV20-1,many,TRBJ2-3,CSAAQISTDTQYF,TGCAGTGCTGCCCAGATTAGCACAGATACGCAGTATTTT
.,TRBV5-1,.,TRBJ2-7,CASSSRTVRAYEQYF,TGCGCCAGCAGCTCGCGGACTGTTAGAGCCTACGAGCAGTACTTC
TRBD1,TRBV27,many,TRBJ1-2,CASSLYRGGYGYTF,TGTGCCAGCAGTTTATACAGGGGAGGCTATGGCTACACCTTC
.,TRBV20-1,many,TRBJ2-2,CSARPANTGELFF,TGCAGTGCTAGACCGGCGAACACCGGGGAGCTGTTTTTT
.,TRBV11-2,many,TRBJ1-2,CASSLDRTGGYTF,TGTGCCAGCAGCTTAGACCGGACGGGGGGCTACACCTTC
.,TRBV24-1,.,TRBJ2-2,CATSARQDLSNTGELFF,TGTGCCACCAGTGCTCGACAGGACTTATCGAACACCGGGGAGCTGTTTTTT
.,TRBV5-1,many,TRBJ2-1,CASSLSFLRNNEQFF,TGCGCCAGCAGCTTGTCGTTTCTCAGGAACAATGAGCAGTTCTTC
TRBD1,TRBV29-1,many,TRBJ2-3,CSAYRGLSKDTQYF,TGCAGCGCGTACAGGGGGCTGAGTAAAGATACGCAGTATTTT
.,TRBV6-5,many,TRBJ1-2,CASRIQGGYTF,TGTGCCAGCAGGATACAGGGTGGCTACACCTTC
.,TRBV29-1,many,TRBJ2-7,CSTDKPYEQYF,TGCAGCACAGACAAGCCCTACGAGCAGTACTTC
.,TRBV5-1,many,TRBJ1-4,CASSGSNEKLFF,TGCGCCAGCAGCGGCTCCAATGAAAAACTGTTTTTT
.,TRBV5-1,many,TRBJ2-1,CASSFQQGIYNEQFF,TGCGCCAGCAGCTTTCAGCAGGGAATTTACAATGAGCAGTTCTTC
TRBD1,TRBV2,.,TRBJ2-7,CASSDAYRGFDEQYF,TGTGCCAGCAGTGACGCCTACAGGGGTTTTGACGAGCAGTACTTC
.,TRBV6-6,many,TRBJ1-1,CASSPGGHTEAFF,TGTGCCAGCAGCCCGGGGGGGCACACTGAAGCTTTCTTT
TRBD2,TRBV5-4,.,TRBJ2-1,CASSPPSGRATNEQFF,TGTGCCAGCAGCCCACCGAGCGGGAGGGCGACAAATGAGCAGTTCTTC
.,TRBV12-3/TRBV12-4,many,TRBJ2-7,CASSSGWEQYF,TGTGCCAGCAGTTCCGGTTGGGAGCAGTACTTC
.,TRBV1,few,TRBJ2-3,CTITEGWTDTQYF,TGCACCATTACCGAGGGTTGGACAGATACGCAGTATTTT
.,TRBV2,.,TRBJ2-1,CASSESYVRNEQFF,TGTGCCAGCAGTGAATCTTATGTTCGCAATGAGCAGTTCTTC
.,TRBV5-1,.,TRBJ1-1,CASSLGHSGHTGTEAFF,TGCGCCAGCAGCTTGGGGCACTCAGGACACACGGGGACTGAAGCTTTCTTT